The 21 T cell receptor beta chains below come from one sample, sequenced in a study of cytomegalovirus exposure and HLA in healthy donors. PCR primers comprised 60 Vbeta and 13 Jbeta primers. This table comes from immunoSEQ multiplex PCR, and its TCRdb copy is limited to in-frame clones, with some not included. This sample has about 160,000 clones, with 80% to 90% found just once. Sequencing was carried out using PBMCs. These receptors were taken from a woman aged 45-65 years in good health and CMV-seronegative.

The chain recombines TRBV7-2 with TRBJ2-1; D not certain. Trimming took 5 bases from V and 8 from J, leaving 10 bases between them. Germline-derived CDR1 and CDR2 are SGHTA and FQGNSA. The CDR3 has 12 residues. The CDR3 sequence is CASSLLQYEQFF. The CDR3 DNA sequence: TGTGCCAGCAGCCTCTTGCAGTATGAGCAGTTCTTC.

This clone was detected only a few times. The chain recombines TRBV6-1 with TRBJ2-2, with D possibly being TRBD1 (6 bases). V was clipped by 6 bases and J by 4 bases, with 12 bases between them. Germline-derived CDR1 and CDR2 are MNHNS and SASEGT. This CDR3 is built from 14 residues. This CDR3 is CASSLRGTTGELFF. CDR3 sequence (DNA): TGTGCCAGCAGCCTCAGGGGAACCACCGGGGAGCTGTTTTTT.

The V and J genes are TRBV19 and TRBJ2-7, with 10 bases matching TRBD2. After removal of 5 bases from V and 0 bases from J, the junction contained 7 bases not matched to a gene. The CDR3 runs to 16 residues. The germline V gene has CDR1 LNHDA and CDR2 SQIVND (reference sequence). This CDR3 reads CASSSRLAGVSYEQYF. The DNA for the CDR3 is TGTGCCAGTAGTTCCCGCCTAGCGGGAGTCTCCTACGAGCAGTACTTC.

The chain is built from TRBV7-7 and TRBJ2-1, with a weak D call TRBD2 (5 bases). CDR1 and CDR2 from the germline V gene are SSHAT and FNYEAQ (reference sequence). The CDR3 sequence is 13 residues long. V lost 3 bases and J 3 bases, leaving 6 bases between the germline ends. The CDR3 region has the DNA TGTGCCAGCAGCTTCAGCGGCTACAATGAGCAGTTCTTC. Residues: CASSFSGYNEQFF.

J is TRBJ1-4 and V is TRBV2, with TRBD1 identical over 7 bases. V shed 6 bases and J 7 bases; nucleotides not matched to a gene: 8. Germline V lookup: CDR1 SNHLY, CDR2 FYNNEI. The CDR3 is 14 amino acids. The DNA of the CDR3 is TGTGCCAGCAGGCGGACAGGCAGAAGTGAAAAACTGTTTTTT. This translates into CASRRTGRSEKLFF.

The CDR3, as DNA: TGCGCCAGCAGCTTGGCAGGGTCTGTCACTGAAGCTTTCTTT. It translates to CASSLAGSVTEAFF. The chain carries TRBV5-1 and TRBJ1-1, with a weak D call TRBD1 (5 bases). This CDR3 spans 14 amino acids. The V end lost 0 bases, the J end lost 4 bases, and 10 bases lay between the germline ends. The germline CDR1 and CDR2 sequences are SGHRS and YFSETQ. The full variable domain, with the rest looked up from reference TRBV5-1 and TRBJ1-1, is KAGVTQTPRYLIKTRGQQVTLSCSPISGHRSVSWYQQTPGQGLQFLFEYFSETQRNKGNFPGRFSGRQFSNSRSEMNVSTLELGDSALYLCASSLAGSVTEAFFGQGTRLTVV.

The V gene is TRBV2, the J gene TRBJ2-7, with a tentative D call TRBD1 (6 bases). Germline-derived CDR1 and CDR2 are SNHLY and FYNNEI. Trimming pared 4 bases from V and 5 bases from J, leaving 21 bases between. The length of the CDR3 is 16 residues. The CDR3 loop reads CASSVGRIRGGDEQYF. The DNA for the CDR3 is TGTGCCAGCAGTGTGGGCCGGATCCGAGGGGGAGACGAGCAGTACTTC. Using reference TRBV2 and TRBJ2-7 for the parts outside the CDR3, the full variable domain is EPEVTQTPSHQVTQMGQEVILRCVPISNHLYFYWYRQILGQKVEFLVSFYNNEISEKSEIFDDQFSVERPDGSNFTLKIRSTKLEDSAMYFCASSVGRIRGGDEQYFGPGTRLTVT.

The V call is TRBV5-1, the J call TRBJ1-1; D gene uncertain. CDR1 is SGHRS and CDR2 is YFSETQ in the germline V gene. The ends were cut back, 3 bases at V and 1 base at J, with 7 bases in the middle. The CDR3 loop spans 13 amino acids. In DNA form, the CDR3 reads TGCGCCAGCAGCTCTAACAGGAACACTGAAGCTTTCTTT. Protein sequence: CASSSNRNTEAFF.

The chain joins TRBV9 to TRBJ2-7; D may be TRBD2 (7 bases). CDR3 size: 13 residues. Trimming removed 7 bases from V and 3 bases from J, with 14 bases in between. The germline CDR1 and CDR2 sequences are SGDLS and YYNGEE. CDR3 region: CASSRGGLYEQYF. Written as DNA, the CDR3 is TGTGCCAGCTCGAGGGGGGGACTCTACGAGCAGTACTTC.

This clone showed up just a few times. The chain joins TRBV25-1 to TRBJ1-1; 7 bases match TRBD1. Germline values: CDR1 MGHDK, CDR2 SYGVNS. CDR3 size: 11 residues. The junction had 5 bases not matched to a gene; V was cut back by 3 bases and J by 13 bases. CDR3 in amino acids: CASSEWDSLFF. The CDR3 region has the DNA TGTGCCAGCAGTGAGTGGGACAGCCTTTTCTTT. Full variable domain (outside the CDR3, taken from reference TRBV25-1 and TRBJ1-1): EADIYQTPRYLVIGTGKKITLECSQTMGHDKMYWYQQDPGMELHLIHYSYGVNSTEKGDLSSESTVSRIRTEHFPLTLESARPSHTSQYLCASSEWDSLFFGQGTRLTVV.

V and J are TRBV7-9 and TRBJ1-2; D remains ambiguous. This CDR3 has 13 residues. V lost 5 bases, J lost 4 bases, and 11 bases lay in between. Germline V CDR1 and CDR2: SEHNR, FQNEAQ (reference sequence). The chain's CDR3 is CASSAQEGYGYTF. The CDR3 nucleotides are TGTGCCAGCAGCGCGCAGGAGGGCTATGGCTACACCTTC.

This clone was counted between two and nine times. The gene calls are TRBV29-1 and TRBJ1-1, with D maybe TRBD1 (5 bases). Germline lookup yields CDR1 SQVTM and CDR2 ANQGSEA. This CDR3 comprises 14 residues. V was trimmed by 0 bases and J by 5 bases, leaving 13 bases between them. The CDR3 coding sequence is TGCAGCGTTGAAGAGGGGGGGAGAGGGACTGAAGCTTTCTTT. Translation: CSVEEGGRGTEAFF.

The chain has TRBV9 and TRBJ2-1, with 8 bases lining up with TRBD2. Germline values: CDR1 SGDLS, CDR2 YYNGEE. The V and J ends lost 0 bases and 8 bases, in that order; junction bases with no gene match: 4. CDR3 size: 14 residues. This CDR3 is CASSVAGGPYEQFF. The DNA of the CDR3 is TGTGCCAGCAGCGTAGCGGGAGGGCCCTATGAGCAGTTCTTC.

The gene calls are TRBV11-2 and TRBJ1-2, with 11 bases matching TRBD1. CDR1 and CDR2 from the germline V gene are SGHAT and FQNNGV. The V and J ends lost 5 bases and 8 bases, in that order; junction bases with no gene match: 19. The CDR3 is made up of 18 amino acids. This CDR3 reads CASSARTGGRSRGNGYTF. DNA of the CDR3: TGTGCCAGCAGCGCCCGGACAGGGGGCCGCTCCCGGGGAAACGGCTACACCTTC.

The chain is built from TRBV28 and TRBJ1-5; perhaps TRBD1 as D (5 bases). Germline V CDR1 and CDR2: MDHEN, SYDVKM. The CDR3 is 16 amino acids. With 1 base removed from V and 2 bases from J, the gap between germline ends came to 12 bases. The DNA of the CDR3 is TGTGCCAGCAGTTTATTGGCGGGAGGGGGCAATCAGCCCCAGCATTTT. Residues: CASSLLAGGGNQPQHF.

This rearrangement joins TRBV7-6 to TRBJ2-7; 7 bases are a match to TRBD2. Germline CDR1 reads SGHVS; CDR2 reads FNYEAQ. The CDR3 spans 12 residues. The junction had 5 bases not matched to a gene; V was cut back by 8 bases and J by 4 bases. CDR3 sequence reads: CASGRERYEQYF. CDR3 nucleotide sequence: TGTGCCAGCGGGAGGGAACGGTACGAGCAGTACTTC.

The chain uses TRBV4-3 and TRBJ2-7; 10 positions agree with TRBD2. Germline values: CDR1 LGHNA, CDR2 YSLEER. This CDR3 region has 16 residues. Trimming cost V 5 bases and J 0 bases; bases outside gene matches: 7. CDR3 nucleotides: TGCGCCAGCAGCTTCGGACTAGCGGTAAGCTCCTACGAGCAGTACTTC. Translated, it gives CASSFGLAVSSYEQYF.

This clone was seen only once. This CDR3 is CASSSSGRGYEQYF. CDR3 nucleotides: TGTGCCAGCAGTTCTAGCGGGAGGGGGTACGAGCAGTACTTC. J is TRBJ2-7 and V is TRBV6-6; 12 bases match TRBD2. Germline CDR1 and CDR2: MNHNY and SVGAGI (reference sequence). The V segment lost 4 bases and the J segment 4 bases; nucleotides outside the gene matches: 2. The CDR3 is 14 residues long.

The rearrangement joins TRBV2 to TRBJ1-5, with D possibly being TRBD1 (6 bases). This CDR3 spans 15 amino acids. V lost 5 bases to trimming and J lost 1 base, with 12 bases between them. Germline V gene data show CDR1 as SNHLY and CDR2 as FYNNEI. The CDR3, as DNA: TGTGCCAGCAGTTTTCGCAGGGGAAGCAATCAGCCCCAGCATTTT. Translated: CASSFRRGSNQPQHF. The full variable domain, rest sourced from reference TRBV2 and TRBJ1-5, is EPEVTQTPSHQVTQMGQEVILRCVPISNHLYFYWYRQILGQKVEFLVSFYNNEISEKSEIFDDQFSVERPDGSNFTLKIRSTKLEDSAMYFCASSFRRGSNQPQHFGDGTRLSIL.

The chain is built from TRBV6-1 and TRBJ2-2; D may be TRBD1 (6 bases). The ends were cut back, 9 bases at V and 3 bases at J, with 8 bases in the middle. Germline V CDR1 and CDR2: MNHNS, SASEGT. The CDR3 runs to 12 residues. The DNA of the CDR3 is TGTGCCAGTCCAGGGGACACCGGGGAGCTGTTTTTT. Encoded protein: CASPGDTGELFF.

This clone has just one count. This chain joins TRBV4-3 and TRBJ2-7; TRBD2 agrees at 8 bases. The germline V gene encodes CDR1 LGHNA and CDR2 YSLEER. Trimming at V came to 0 bases and at J to 4 bases, leaving 8 bases not matched to a gene. The CDR3 length is 16 residues. CDR3 loop: CASSQEYPGGGYEQYF. CDR3 coding DNA: TGCGCCAGCAGCCAAGAATATCCGGGAGGGGGTTACGAGCAGTACTTC.